Presented here are 31 T cell receptor beta chains from one specimen sequenced in a study of T cell responses to AZD1222 COVID-19 vaccine. Sequencing was performed with immunoSEQ multiplex PCR; in TCRdb, only in-frame clones are kept and a portion is missing. The sample contains about 83,000 clones, roughly 85% of which appear only once. The material sequenced was peripheral blood, taken 28 days after the second AZD1222 dose. The receptors originated from an adult who received the AZD1222 COVID-19 vaccine.

The chain links TRBV9 to TRBJ2-3; 13 bases match TRBD2. V lost 4 bases to trimming and J lost 0 bases; unmatched junction nucleotides: 8. The germline gives CDR1 SGDLS, CDR2 YYNGEE. The CDR3 has 18 amino acids. The CDR3 DNA reads as TGTGCCAGCAGCCCCCGACTAGCGGGGGGCCTTAGCACAGATACGCAGTATTTT. Translated, it gives CASSPRLAGGLSTDTQYF. The entire variable domain, with the rest obtained from reference TRBV9 and TRBJ2-3, is as follows: DSGVTQTPKHLITATGQRVTLRCSPRSGDLSVYWYQQSLDQGLQFLIQYYNGEERAKGNILERFSAQQFPDLHSELNLSSLELGDSALYFCASSPRLAGGLSTDTQYFGPGTRLTVL.

This clone was seen just once. V and J are TRBV7-3 and TRBJ1-1; tentatively, D is TRBD1 (6 bases). The CDR3 is made up of 14 amino acids. V lost 3 bases, J lost 2 bases, and 10 bases lay in between. The germline V gene encodes CDR1 SGHTA and CDR2 FQGTGA. DNA of the CDR3: TGTGCCAGCAGCTTTGCGGGACAAAACACTGAAGCTTTCTTT. Its translation is CASSFAGQNTEAFF.

V and J are TRBV28 and TRBJ1-6; D is perhaps TRBD1 (5 bases). The germline V gene encodes CDR1 MDHEN and CDR2 SYDVKM. With 2 bases removed from V and 8 bases from J, the gap between germline ends came to 13 bases. The CDR3 runs to 15 residues. CDR3 residues: CASSLIPDRDSPLHF. In nucleotides, the CDR3 is TGTGCCAGCAGTTTAATCCCTGACAGAGATTCACCCCTCCACTTT.

This clone is medium-sized (0.01 to 0.1%). The rearrangement links TRBV28 to TRBJ2-1; no firm D call. The CDR3 contains 14 residues. Germline V gene sequence: CDR1 MDHEN, CDR2 SYDVKM. The V end was cut by 2 bases, the J end by 9 bases, with 14 bases between. The CDR3 region is CASSLGVPVGEQFF. DNA of the CDR3: TGTGCCAGCAGTTTAGGTGTGCCCGTGGGTGAGCAGTTCTTC.

This clone was seen just once. V and J are TRBV9 and TRBJ2-5; 9 nucleotides align to TRBD1. V lost 2 bases, J lost 5 bases, and 7 bases stayed unmatched. Germline lookup yields CDR1 SGDLS and CDR2 YYNGEE. CDR3 size: 15 residues. The CDR3 DNA reads TGTGCCAGCAGCGTTTCGACAGGGGGTAGGGAGACCCAGTACTTC. It encodes CASSVSTGGRETQYF. Full variable domain (missing parts from reference TRBV9 and TRBJ2-5): DSGVTQTPKHLITATGQRVTLRCSPRSGDLSVYWYQQSLDQGLQFLIQYYNGEERAKGNILERFSAQQFPDLHSELNLSSLELGDSALYFCASSVSTGGRETQYFGPGTRLLVL.

The chain carries TRBV7-2 and TRBJ2-3; 7 bases line up with TRBD2. Germline assignment: CDR1 SGHTA and CDR2 FQGNSA. V shed 11 bases and J 6 bases; nucleotides not matched to a gene: 11. The CDR3 spans 13 residues. The CDR3 nucleotides read TGTGCCGGGGGGGATAGGCAGTTCGATACGCAGTATTTT. Translating gives CAGGDRQFDTQYF.

In DNA form, the CDR3 reads TGTGCCAGCAGCCAACACCAGGGGGCAGGTCAGCCCCAGCATTTT. Its protein product is CASSQHQGAGQPQHF. The genes are TRBV3-1 (or the pseudogene TRBV3-2) and TRBJ1-5; 8 bases are a match to TRBD1. This CDR3 is 15 amino acids long. Germline-derived CDR1 and CDR2 are LGHDT and YNNKEL (reference sequence). Germline trimming cut 2 bases from V and 6 bases from J; bases unmatched to any gene: 6.

This clone has just one count. The V gene is TRBV9, the J gene TRBJ2-2; TRBD1 matches 8 bases. V was pared by 2 bases and J by 3 bases, with 6 bases of the junction left unmatched. Germline values: CDR1 SGDLS, CDR2 YYNGEE. CDR3 length: 16 amino acids. CDR3 coding DNA: TGTGCCAGCAGCGTCGAACAGGGGGGCGACACCGGGGAGCTGTTTTTT. Translation: CASSVEQGGDTGELFF.

This sequence joins TRBV29-1 and TRBJ1-1, with 9 bases matching TRBD1. V gave up 6 bases and J gave up 6 bases; unmatched junction bases: 8. This CDR3 spans 13 amino acids. Germline CDR1 and CDR2: SQVTM and ANQGSEA. CDR3 nucleotides: TGCAGCGTGACAGGGACAGGGAGCTCTGAAGCTTTCTTT. The encoded protein is CSVTGTGSSEAFF.

This chain uses TRBV30 with TRBJ1-1; D is possibly TRBD1 (6 bases). The ends were cut back, 0 bases at V and 0 bases at J, with 14 bases in the middle. Per the germline V gene, CDR1 is GTSNPN and CDR2 is SVGIG (reference sequence). This CDR3 is built from 16 residues. CDR3 region: CAWSVGGLGVNTEAFF. CDR3 coding DNA: TGTGCCTGGAGTGTAGGGGGGCTCGGGGTGAACACTGAAGCTTTCTTT.

The chain joins TRBV19 to TRBJ2-2; 7 bases match TRBD1. Per the germline V gene, CDR1 is LNHDA and CDR2 is SQIVND (reference sequence). Trimming removed 3 bases from V and 6 bases from J; junction bases left unmatched: 4. CDR3 length: 14 residues. This CDR3 reads CASSMTGYPGELFF. CDR3 sequence (DNA): TGTGCCAGTAGTATGACAGGGTACCCCGGGGAGCTGTTTTTT.

The chain joins TRBV25-1 to TRBJ2-5; TRBD2 is a possible D gene (5 bases). V lost 3 bases and J 3 bases, leaving 8 bases between the germline ends. Germline-derived CDR1 and CDR2 are MGHDK and SYGVNS. CDR3 length: 13 amino acids. As DNA, the CDR3 is TGTGCCAGCAGTGAGCGGGTAAAAGAGACCCAGTACTTC. This gives the protein CASSERVKETQYF.

The chain recombines TRBV5-4 with TRBJ1-5; no clear D gene. Germline CDR1 reads SGHNT; CDR2 reads YYREEE (reference sequence). The length of the CDR3 is 15 residues. Trimming took off 4 bases at V and 4 bases at J, with 15 bases between the two ends. CDR3 amino acids: CASSNAQEGNQPQHF. CDR3 sequence (DNA): TGTGCCAGCAGCAATGCCCAGGAGGGTAATCAGCCCCAGCATTTT.

The chain is built from TRBV24-1 and TRBJ2-2, with a possible D match to TRBD2 (6 bases). The CDR3 has 13 residues. Germline V gives CDR1 KGHDR, CDR2 SFDVKD. Trimming took off 4 bases at V and 7 bases at J, with 9 bases between the two ends. The CDR3 is CATSDLAIGELFF. CDR3 sequence (DNA): TGTGCCACCAGTGACCTAGCGATCGGGGAGCTGTTTTTT.

The J gene is TRBJ2-2, the V gene TRBV2; D is uncertain. The CDR3 spans 14 residues. The germline V gene encodes CDR1 SNHLY and CDR2 FYNNEI. With 6 bases removed from V and 6 bases from J, the gap between germline ends came to 14 bases. For the CDR3, the DNA is TGTGCCAGCAGGAGACTCGGAAATGCCGGGGAGCTGTTTTTT. The encoded protein is CASRRLGNAGELFF.

In this sample, this clone turned up once. The gene calls are TRBV30 and TRBJ1-2; TRBD1 agrees at 11 bases. The CDR3 contains 17 residues. V dropped 2 bases and J dropped 1; count of bases not matched to a gene: 9. Germline loops: CDR1 GTSNPN, CDR2 SVGIG (reference sequence). CDR3 protein: CAWSPFRTGGYNYGYTF. DNA of the CDR3: TGTGCCTGGAGTCCATTTAGGACAGGGGGCTATAACTATGGCTACACCTTC. The full variable domain, its missing parts supplied by reference TRBV30 and TRBJ1-2, is SQTIHQWPATLVQPVGSPLSLECTVEGTSNPNLYWYRQAAGRGLQLLFYSVGIGQISSEVPQNLSASRPQDRQFILSSKKLLLSDSGFYLCAWSPFRTGGYNYGYTFGSGTRLTVV.

The chain employs TRBV6-1 and TRBJ1-5; D not resolved. Germline lookup yields CDR1 MNHNS and CDR2 SASEGT. This CDR3 spans 14 amino acids. V gave up 2 bases and J gave up 0 bases, with 5 bases separating them. The CDR3 protein is CASSELDSNQPQHF. As DNA, the CDR3 is TGTGCCAGCAGTGAACTGGATAGCAATCAGCCCCAGCATTTT.

The CDR3 is CASSSTSGPNGYTF. CDR3 sequence (DNA): TGTGCCAGCAGCTCCACTTCGGGACCCAATGGCTACACCTTC. The J gene is TRBJ1-2, the V gene TRBV7-9; D might be TRBD1 (5 bases). Per the germline V gene, CDR1 is SEHNR and CDR2 is FQNEAQ (reference sequence). The CDR3 runs to 14 residues. Trimming cost V 4 bases and J 6 bases, with 15 bases left between them.

The chain recombines TRBV4-2 with TRBJ2-7; D may match TRBD1 or TRBD2 (5 bases each). This CDR3 is 14 amino acids long. Trimming stripped 1 base from V and 0 bases from J, with 7 bases between. Germline assignment: CDR1 LGHNA and CDR2 YNFKEQ. The chain's CDR3 is CASSQGGGSYEQYF. CDR3 in DNA: TGTGCCAGCAGCCAAGGTGGGGGCTCCTACGAGCAGTACTTC.

This chain connects TRBV28 to TRBJ2-7; the D gene is possibly TRBD1 (6 bases). V lost 4 bases to trimming and J lost 7 bases, with 11 bases between them. This CDR3 spans 12 amino acids. The germline V gene has CDR1 MDHEN and CDR2 SYDVKM. CDR3 coding DNA: TGTGCCAGCAGTTCCGACAGGCTGGAGCAGTACTTC. Translated: CASSSDRLEQYF. The full variable domain, completed using reference TRBV28 and TRBJ2-7, is DVKVTQSSRYLVKRTGEKVFLECVQDMDHENMFWYRQDPGLGLRLIYFSYDVKMKEKGDIPEGYSVSREKKERFSLILESASTNQTSMYLCASSSDRLEQYFGPGTRLTVT.

This rearrangement joins TRBV28 to TRBJ1-2; D might be TRBD1 (5 bases). Germline CDR1 reads MDHEN; CDR2 reads SYDVKM. Trimming removed 6 bases at V and 0 bases at J, with 8 bases between. This CDR3 comprises 13 residues. CDR3 coding DNA: TGTGCCAGCAGGTCGACAGCTAACTATGGCTACACCTTC. As protein: CASRSTANYGYTF.

This chain joins TRBV7-2 and TRBJ1-5, with D unclear. Germline CDR1 reads SGHTA; CDR2 reads FQGNSA. V was clipped by 5 bases and J by 2 bases, with 13 bases between them. The CDR3 is 15 residues long. The CDR3 DNA sequence: TGTGCCAGCAGCCTAAGGATAAGTGGCAATCAGCCCCAGCATTTT. Translated, it gives CASSLRISGNQPQHF.

In this sample, this clone turned up once. Other nucleotide sequences in the sample specify the same CDR3. This sequence joins TRBV6-5 and TRBJ1-3; D not resolved. This CDR3 region has 15 residues. V shed 0 bases and J shed 0 bases, with 6 bases lying between them. The germline CDR1 and CDR2 sequences are MNHEY and SVGAGI. The CDR3 DNA is TGTGCCAGCAGTTACTCCGGTAGCTCTGGAAACACCATATATTTT. Protein product: CASSYSGSSGNTIYF.

The chain joins TRBV29-1 to TRBJ2-7; 9 positions agree with TRBD1. The V segment lost 7 bases and the J segment 7 bases; nucleotides outside the gene matches: 11. Germline CDR1 is SQVTM and CDR2 is ANQGSEA. This CDR3 contains 13 residues. The CDR3 nucleotides read TGCAGCGCTAACCGGGACAGGGACGGTGAGCAGTACTTC. Residues: CSANRDRDGEQYF.

This rearrangement joins TRBV5-1 to TRBJ1-6; D not certain. In germline, CDR1 is SGHRS, CDR2 YFSETQ. The CDR3 consists of 14 residues. Trimming cost V 2 bases and J 8 bases, with 11 bases left between them. CDR3: CASSFRGLDSPLHF. The CDR3, as DNA: TGCGCCAGCAGCTTCCGTGGGCTGGATTCACCCCTCCACTTT.

V is TRBV7-9 and J is TRBJ2-3; 15 bases fit TRBD2. V was pared by 5 bases and J by 3 bases, with 3 bases of the junction left unmatched. Germline CDR1 SEHNR, CDR2 FQNEAQ (reference sequence). This CDR3 has 16 residues. This CDR3 reads CASSLGLAGGTDTQYF. In DNA form, the CDR3 reads TGTGCCAGCAGCCTGGGACTAGCGGGAGGTACAGATACGCAGTATTTT.

The chain has TRBV2 and TRBJ1-2, with D maybe TRBD1 (5 bases). Per germline, CDR1 SNHLY and CDR2 FYNNEI. Trimming took 4 bases from V and 4 from J, leaving 13 bases between them. The CDR3 runs 14 residues. CDR3 nucleotides: TGTGCCAGCAGTGCATCCGGGACGGTCTATGGCTACACCTTC. Translation gives CASSASGTVYGYTF.

The chain combines TRBV7-2 with TRBJ2-1; TRBD2 is a possible D gene (6 bases). CDR1 is SGHTA and CDR2 is FQGNSA in the germline V gene. The CDR3 has 15 amino acids. With 5 bases removed from V and 4 bases from J, the gap between germline ends came to 15 bases. CDR3 sequence: CASSQTGRGYNEQFF. CDR3 DNA sequence: TGTGCCAGCAGCCAGACGGGTCGGGGGTACAATGAGCAGTTCTTC.

The rearrangement uses TRBV14 and TRBJ1-4; no definite D call. Trimming took 8 bases from V and 3 from J, leaving 16 bases between them. This CDR3 spans 15 amino acids. Germline V gene sequence: CDR1 SGHDN, CDR2 FVKESK. DNA of the CDR3: TGTGCCAGCTCTGTTATGGGGTCGGCTAATGAAAAACTGTTTTTT. Its protein is CASSVMGSANEKLFF.

The gene calls are TRBV14 and TRBJ2-1; TRBD2 is a possible D gene (6 bases). Germline V gene sequence: CDR1 SGHDN, CDR2 FVKESK. This CDR3 region has 15 residues. The V and J ends lost 4 bases and 4 bases respectively, with 14 bases between them. Here the CDR3 reads CASSRPHSGYNEQFF. CDR3 in DNA: TGTGCCAGCAGCCGACCGCATAGCGGTTACAATGAGCAGTTCTTC.

CDR3 bases: TGTGCCAGCAGTTCCCAGGGGAATCTGAACACTGAAGCTTTCTTT. It is translated as CASSSQGNLNTEAFF. V is TRBV5-4 and J is TRBJ1-1, with D tentatively TRBD1 (6 bases). Germline V gene data show CDR1 as SGHNT and CDR2 as YYREEE (reference sequence). This CDR3 spans 15 amino acids. Trimming left V 5 bases short and J 0 bases short, with 14 bases between.